What follows are 23 T cell receptor beta chains derived from one specimen sequenced in a study of Ad26.COV2.S vaccination and SARS-CoV-2 variants. TCRdb keeps only in-frame clones here, not all; method: immunoSEQ multiplex PCR. There are fewer than 400,000 clones in the sample; about 90% occur only once, and around 5.5% lies in the top ten. Treatment denoted: over 15 received Ad26.COV2.S at low or high dose, single or two shots; 5 received placebo; per-sample allocation not given. Sampling occurred on day 63 after the first vaccine or placebo injection. The input for sequencing was peripheral blood, taken in a trial of Ad26.COV2.S vaccine versus placebo. These receptors were obtained from a person between 18 and 65 years old who received the Ad26.COV2.S COVID-19 vaccine or a placebo.

This sequence joins TRBV6-2 or TRBV6-3 and TRBJ2-1, with 10 bases identical to TRBD2. This CDR3 spans 18 amino acids. The junction had 13 bases not matched to a gene; V was cut back by 0 bases and J by 8 bases. Germline V CDR1 and CDR2: MNHEY, SVGEGT. CDR3 region: CASSYSIKGTSASDEQFF. CDR3 bases: TGTGCCAGCAGTTACTCGATCAAAGGGACTAGCGCCAGTGATGAGCAGTTCTTC.

The chain has TRBV11-3 and TRBJ2-1; perhaps TRBD2 as D (6 bases). This CDR3 contains 17 residues. The germline V and J ends were trimmed by 0 bases and 1 base, with 13 bases remaining between them. The germline CDR1 and CDR2 sequences are SGHNT and YENEEA. CDR3 in amino acids: CASSLDGNSGSYNEQFF. For the CDR3, the DNA is TGTGCCAGCAGCTTAGATGGGAATAGCGGATCCTACAATGAGCAGTTCTTC.

CDR3 in amino acids: CASSIRDTPPYEQYF. Here the CDR3 DNA reads TGTGCCAGTAGTATAAGGGACACCCCGCCATACGAGCAGTACTTC. The rearrangement uses TRBV19 and TRBJ2-7, with D perhaps matching TRBD1 (6 bases). Trimming cost V 2 bases and J 4 bases, with 15 bases left between them. Germline V lookup: CDR1 LNHDA, CDR2 SQIVND (reference sequence). This CDR3 is built from 15 residues.

The V and J genes are TRBV5-6 and TRBJ1-2; no clear D. V lost 0 bases to trimming and J lost 4 bases, with 7 bases between them. The V gene's germline CDR1 is SGHDT and CDR2 YYEEEE. The CDR3 contains 13 residues. CDR3 residues: CASSLGEAYGYTF. CDR3 bases: TGTGCCAGCAGCTTGGGAGAGGCCTATGGCTACACCTTC.

J is TRBJ2-5 and V is TRBV7-2; weak D call: TRBD2 (7 bases). The V end lost 3 bases, the J end lost 5 bases, and 13 bases lay between the germline ends. The CDR3 is made up of 14 amino acids. Germline loops: CDR1 SGHTA, CDR2 FQGNSA. In DNA, the CDR3 is TGTGCCAGCAGCTTCGGGGGGCCCCGGGAGACCCAGTACTTC. This translates into CASSFGGPRETQYF.

The chain is built from TRBV7-9 and TRBJ2-7; 9 nucleotides agree with TRBD1. The CDR3 sequence is 17 residues long. V dropped 5 bases and J dropped 2; count of bases not matched to a gene: 13. Per the germline V gene, CDR1 is SEHNR and CDR2 is FQNEAQ (reference sequence). DNA of the CDR3: TGTGCCAGCAGCAAGCGGGACCGGGACAGGGTTACCTACGAGCAGTACTTC. As protein: CASSKRDRDRVTYEQYF.

This sequence joins TRBV7-2 and TRBJ1-2, with TRBD1 as a possible D gene (6 bases). Germline CDR1 is SGHTA and CDR2 is FQGNSA. There are 14 residues in the CDR3. The V end lost 4 bases, the J end lost 1 base, and 10 bases lay between the germline ends. CDR3 amino acids: CASSSGARNYGYTF. For the CDR3, the DNA is TGTGCCAGCAGCTCAGGGGCCCGTAACTATGGCTACACCTTC.

CDR3 amino acids: CASSSAGLVPGELFF. The CDR3 DNA follows: TGTGCCAGCAGCTCGGCGGGCCTAGTCCCCGGGGAGCTGTTTTTT. This chain connects TRBV7-3 to TRBJ2-2; D perhaps matches TRBD2 (5 bases). The germline V gene encodes CDR1 SGHTA and CDR2 FQGTGA. V shed 4 bases and J shed 6 bases, with 15 bases lying between them. This CDR3 has 15 amino acids. The entire variable domain, with the rest obtained from reference TRBV7-3 and TRBJ2-2, is as follows: GAGVSQTPSNKVTEKGKYVELRCDPISGHTALYWYRQSLGQGPEFLIYFQGTGAADDSGLPNDRFFAVRPEGSVSTLKIQRTERGDSAVYLCASSSAGLVPGELFFGEGSRLTVL.

This chain connects TRBV7-9 to TRBJ1-6, with TRBD1 as a possible D gene (6 bases). Germline CDR1 and CDR2: SEHNR and FQNEAQ (reference sequence). The CDR3 runs to 16 residues. Trimming removed 5 bases from V and 7 bases from J, with 18 bases in between. The CDR3 nucleotides read TGTGCCAGCAGCCCAATAGAGGGACACGAAAATTCACCCCTCCACTTT. As protein: CASSPIEGHENSPLHF.

The chain couples TRBV6-5 to TRBJ1-1; 7 bases are a match to TRBD1. Trimming cost V 7 bases and J 10 bases; bases outside gene matches: 6. The CDR3 extends over 11 amino acids. The germline CDR1 and CDR2 sequences are MNHEY and SVGAGI. CDR3 amino acids: CASTLQGVAFF. CDR3 nucleotides: TGTGCCAGCACCCTGCAGGGGGTAGCTTTCTTT.

The gene calls are TRBV4-3 and TRBJ2-3, with 12 bases fitting TRBD2. Per germline, CDR1 LGHNA and CDR2 YSLEER. Trimming at V came to 2 bases and at J to 3 bases, leaving 3 bases not matched to a gene. The length of the CDR3 is 16 residues. CDR3 in DNA: TGCGCCAGCAGCCAAACCGGGACTAGCGGGACAGATACGCAGTATTTT. Protein product: CASSQTGTSGTDTQYF.

This clone was recorded once. J is TRBJ2-3 and V is TRBV7-6; 10 nucleotides agree with TRBD2. Germline V gene sequence: CDR1 SGHVS, CDR2 FNYEAQ. The ends lost 10 bases at V and 4 bases at J; junction bases unmatched: 8. This CDR3 has 14 residues. The CDR3 DNA reads TGTGCCATCAAAGCGGGAGGGCCTGCAGATACGCAGTATTTT. Translated, it gives CAIKAGGPADTQYF.

V is TRBV4-3 and J is TRBJ1-2; D is uncertain. This CDR3 has 14 amino acids. The germline V gene has CDR1 LGHNA and CDR2 YSLEER. Trimming left V 1 base short and J 2 bases short, with 8 bases between. The CDR3 here is CASSQGGSNYGYTF. The DNA of the CDR3 is TGCGCCAGCAGCCAAGGAGGTTCAAACTATGGCTACACCTTC.

This sequence joins TRBV21-1 and TRBJ1-1; the table's TRBD1 call for D was not verified on the DNA. TRBV21-1 is deemed a pseudogene. The length of the CDR3 is 14 residues. This CDR3 reads CASLRPGRETEAFF. The DNA of the CDR3 is TGTGCCAGCCTTCGCCCAGGCAGGGAAACTGAAGCTTTCTTT.

CDR3 in DNA: TGTGCCAGCTCACTACAGGGGACTAGCGGCCATGAGCAGTTCTTC. Protein: CASSLQGTSGHEQFF. This chain links TRBV18 with TRBJ2-1, with TRBD2 identical over 11 bases. This CDR3 contains 15 residues. J was trimmed by 8 bases and V by 4 bases; bases with no gene match: 7. Germline V gene sequence: CDR1 KGHSH, CDR2 LQKENI.

CDR3 nucleotides: TGTGCCAGCAGCTTAGAGGCCGCTTTCGCGGATGAGCAGTTCTTC. It translates to CASSLEAAFADEQFF. The chain recombines TRBV11-2 with TRBJ2-1, with no clear D. CDR3 length: 15 residues. In germline, CDR1 is SGHAT, CDR2 FQNNGV. V lost 0 bases and J lost 8, with 14 bases in between. The full variable domain, completed using reference TRBV11-2 and TRBJ2-1, is EAGVAQSPRYKIIEKRQSVAFWCNPISGHATLYWYQQILGQGPKLLIQFQNNGVVDDSQLPKDRFSAERLKGVDSTLKIQPAKLEDSAVYLCASSLEAAFADEQFFGPGTRLTVL.

This clone was seen only once. The V and J genes are TRBV12-3 or TRBV12-4 and TRBJ1-2; no clear D. CDR3 length: 13 residues. Trimming took 5 bases from V and 4 from J, leaving 11 bases between them. The CDR3 coding sequence is TGTGCCAGCAGTCAAAGACCATTCTATGGCTACACCTTC. Translated: CASSQRPFYGYTF.

This chain uses TRBV12-5 with TRBJ1-1; D is undetermined. This CDR3 contains 14 residues. V was clipped by 5 bases and J by 0 bases, with 10 bases between them. Germline CDR1 is LGHNT and CDR2 is FRNRAP. CDR3 sequence: CASGHPLMNTEAFF. In DNA, the CDR3 is TGTGCTAGTGGTCACCCCCTCATGAACACTGAAGCTTTCTTT.

This sequence joins TRBV4-3 and TRBJ2-7; TRBD2 matches 8 bases. The CDR3 is 15 residues long. V lost 0 bases, J lost 2 bases, and 3 bases stayed unmatched. The V gene's germline CDR1 is LGHNA and CDR2 YSLEER. CDR3 region: CASSQDYSGAYEQYF. CDR3 nucleotides: TGCGCCAGCAGCCAAGATTATAGCGGGGCCTACGAGCAGTACTTC.

The chain links TRBV2 to TRBJ1-4, with D perhaps TRBD1 (5 bases). The CDR3 contains 14 residues. The germline gives CDR1 SNHLY, CDR2 FYNNEI. V was pared by 8 bases and J by 8 bases, with 18 bases between. CDR3 in amino acids: CASYPPGLPEKLFF. The CDR3, as DNA: TGTGCCAGCTACCCGCCGGGACTTCCGGAAAAACTGTTTTTT.

V gene TRBV7-2 combines with J gene TRBJ1-1; 7 nucleotides line up with TRBD1. The germline V gene has CDR1 SGHTA and CDR2 FQGNSA. This CDR3 spans 17 amino acids. V lost 5 bases, J lost 7 bases, and 19 bases stayed unmatched. For the CDR3, the DNA is TGTGCCAGCAGCCCAAGGCGAGGGGGCGGGAATTCCAATGAAGCTTTCTTT. It codes for CASSPRRGGGNSNEAFF. Variable domain in full (rest from reference TRBV7-2 and TRBJ1-1): GAGVSQSPSNKVTEKGKDVELRCDPISGHTALYWYRQSLGQGLEFLIYFQGNSAPDKSGLPSDRFSAERTGGSVSTLTIQRTQQEDSAVYLCASSPRRGGGNSNEAFFGQGTRLTVV.

The J gene is TRBJ1-1, the V gene TRBV29-1; D is undetermined. CDR3 length: 10 residues. Trimming took 4 bases from V and 6 from J, leaving 6 bases between them. CDR1 and CDR2 (germline): SQVTM, ANQGSEA. The CDR3 reads CSVASPEAFF. CDR3 sequence (DNA): TGCAGCGTTGCTTCCCCTGAAGCTTTCTTT.

The chain links TRBV3-1 (or the pseudogene TRBV3-2) to TRBJ1-1, with D uncertain. With 1 base removed from V and 0 bases from J, the gap between germline ends came to 9 bases. The germline CDR1 and CDR2 sequences are LGHDT and YNNKEL (reference sequence). The CDR3 totals 15 residues. This CDR3 is CASSQVTVMNTEAFF. CDR3 DNA sequence: TGTGCCAGCAGCCAAGTTACAGTTATGAACACTGAAGCTTTCTTT.